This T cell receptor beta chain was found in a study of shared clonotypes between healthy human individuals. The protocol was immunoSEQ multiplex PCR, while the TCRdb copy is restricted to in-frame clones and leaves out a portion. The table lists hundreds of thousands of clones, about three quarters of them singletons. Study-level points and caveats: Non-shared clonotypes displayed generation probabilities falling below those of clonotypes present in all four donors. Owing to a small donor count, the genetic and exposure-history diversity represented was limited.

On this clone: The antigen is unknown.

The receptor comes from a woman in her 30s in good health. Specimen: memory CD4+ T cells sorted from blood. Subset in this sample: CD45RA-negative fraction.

DNA of the CDR3: TGTGCCAGCAGCTTAGACGGGAGGGCCAATGAGCAGTTCTTC. Encoded protein: CASSLDGRANEQFF. This chain joins TRBV7-6 and TRBJ2-1, with TRBD2 identical over 8 bases. CDR1 and CDR2 (germline): SGHVS, FNYEAQ. V lost 1 base and J lost 6; bases outside the gene matches: 2. CDR3 length equals 14 residues.